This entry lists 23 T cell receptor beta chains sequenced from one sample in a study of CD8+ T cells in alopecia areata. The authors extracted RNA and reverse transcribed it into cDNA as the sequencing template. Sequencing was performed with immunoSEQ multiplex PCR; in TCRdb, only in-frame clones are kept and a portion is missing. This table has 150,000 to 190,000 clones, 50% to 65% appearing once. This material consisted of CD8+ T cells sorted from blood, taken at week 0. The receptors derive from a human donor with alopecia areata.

CDR3 protein: CASSVEWSGLDDTQYF. CDR3 sequence (DNA): TGTGCCAGCAGCGTAGAGTGGTCAGGGTTAGACGATACGCAGTATTTT. V is TRBV9 and J is TRBJ2-3, with D possibly being TRBD1 (5 bases). V gave up 0 bases and J gave up 6 bases, with 17 bases separating them. CDR3 length: 16 amino acids. Germline assignment: CDR1 SGDLS and CDR2 YYNGEE.

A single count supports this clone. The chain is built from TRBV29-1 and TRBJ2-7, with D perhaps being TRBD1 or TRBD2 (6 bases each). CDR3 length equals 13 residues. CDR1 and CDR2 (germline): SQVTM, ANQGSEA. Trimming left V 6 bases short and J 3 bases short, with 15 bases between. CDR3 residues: CSVQGGPNYEQYF. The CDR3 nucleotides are TGCAGCGTCCAAGGGGGGCCTAACTACGAGCAGTACTTC.

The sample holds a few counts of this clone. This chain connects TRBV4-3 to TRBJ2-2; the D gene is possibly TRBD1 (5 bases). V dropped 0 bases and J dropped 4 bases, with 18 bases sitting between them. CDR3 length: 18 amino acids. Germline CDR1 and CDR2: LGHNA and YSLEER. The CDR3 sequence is CASSQEAQGLVGTGELFF. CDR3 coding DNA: TGCGCCAGCAGCCAAGAGGCGCAGGGCCTAGTTGGCACCGGGGAGCTGTTTTTT.

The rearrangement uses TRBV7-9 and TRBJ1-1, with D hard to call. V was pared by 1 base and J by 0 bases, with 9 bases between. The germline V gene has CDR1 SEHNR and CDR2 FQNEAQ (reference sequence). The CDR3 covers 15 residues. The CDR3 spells CASSLGIGLNTEAFF. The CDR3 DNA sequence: TGTGCCAGCAGCTTAGGGATCGGCCTGAACACTGAAGCTTTCTTT.

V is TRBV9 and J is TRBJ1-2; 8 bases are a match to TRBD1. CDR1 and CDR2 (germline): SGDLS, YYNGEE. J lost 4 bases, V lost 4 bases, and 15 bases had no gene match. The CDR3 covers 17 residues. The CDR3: CASSPGQGASLGYGYTF. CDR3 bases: TGTGCCAGCAGCCCAGGACAGGGAGCCAGTCTAGGCTATGGCTACACCTTC.

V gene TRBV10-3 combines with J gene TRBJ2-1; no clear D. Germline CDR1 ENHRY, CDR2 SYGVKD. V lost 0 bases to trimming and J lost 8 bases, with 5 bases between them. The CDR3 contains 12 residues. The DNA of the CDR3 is TGTGCCATCAGTGAGTCGTTCGATGAGCAGTTCTTC. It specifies CAISESFDEQFF.

The CDR3 region has the DNA TGTGCCAGCAGTGGGGTAACATTAAGCACAGATACGCAGTATTTT. Translated: CASSGVTLSTDTQYF. The rearrangement links TRBV2 to TRBJ2-3; the D is unclear. The length of the CDR3 is 15 residues. The V end was cut by 4 bases, the J end by 0 bases, with 11 bases between. Germline V CDR1 and CDR2: SNHLY, FYNNEI.

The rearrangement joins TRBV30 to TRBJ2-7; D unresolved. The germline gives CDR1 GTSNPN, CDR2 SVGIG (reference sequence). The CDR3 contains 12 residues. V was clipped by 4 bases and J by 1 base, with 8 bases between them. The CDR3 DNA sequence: TGTGCCTGGACGAAGCCGTCCTACGAGCAGTACTTC. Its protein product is CAWTKPSYEQYF. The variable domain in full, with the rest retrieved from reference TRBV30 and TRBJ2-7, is SQTIHQWPATLVQPVGSPLSLECTVEGTSNPNLYWYRQAAGRGLQLLFYSVGIGQISSEVPQNLSASRPQDRQFILSSKKLLLSDSGFYLCAWTKPSYEQYFGPGTRLTVT.

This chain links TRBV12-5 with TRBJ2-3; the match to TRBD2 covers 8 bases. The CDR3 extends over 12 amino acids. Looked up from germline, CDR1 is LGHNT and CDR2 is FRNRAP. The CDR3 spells CASGGGEGTQYF. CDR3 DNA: TGTGCCTCCGGGGGGGGAGAGGGTACGCAGTATTTT. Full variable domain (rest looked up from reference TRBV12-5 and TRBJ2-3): DARVTQTPRHKVTEMGQEVTMRCQPILGHNTVFWYRQTMMQGLELLAYFRNRAPLDDSGMPKDRFSAEMPDATLATLKIQPSEPRDSAVYFCASGGGEGTQYFGPGTRLTVL.

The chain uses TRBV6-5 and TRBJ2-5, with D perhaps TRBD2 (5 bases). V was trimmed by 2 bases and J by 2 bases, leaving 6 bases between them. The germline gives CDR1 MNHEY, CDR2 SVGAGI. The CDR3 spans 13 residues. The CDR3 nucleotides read TGTGCCAGCAGTTACAGGGAGCAAGAGACCCAGTACTTC. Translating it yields CASSYREQETQYF.

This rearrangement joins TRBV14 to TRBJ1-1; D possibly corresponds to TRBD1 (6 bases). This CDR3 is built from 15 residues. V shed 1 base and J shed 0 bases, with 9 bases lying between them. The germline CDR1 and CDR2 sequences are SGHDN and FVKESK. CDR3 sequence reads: CASSQGTDMNTEAFF. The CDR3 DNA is TGTGCCAGCAGCCAAGGGACAGACATGAACACTGAAGCTTTCTTT.

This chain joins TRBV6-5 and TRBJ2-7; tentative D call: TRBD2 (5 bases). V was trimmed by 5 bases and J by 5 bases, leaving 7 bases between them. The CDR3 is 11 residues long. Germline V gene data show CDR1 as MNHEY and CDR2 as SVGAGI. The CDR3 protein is CASSPGDEQYF. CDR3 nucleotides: TGTGCCAGCAGTCCCGGGGACGAGCAGTACTTC.

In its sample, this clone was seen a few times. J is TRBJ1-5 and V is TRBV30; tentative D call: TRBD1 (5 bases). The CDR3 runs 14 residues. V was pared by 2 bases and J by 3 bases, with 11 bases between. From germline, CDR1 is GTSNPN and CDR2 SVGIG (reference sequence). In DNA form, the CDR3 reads TGTGCCTGGAGTTCGGACACCTACAATCAGCCCCAGCATTTT. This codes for CAWSSDTYNQPQHF.

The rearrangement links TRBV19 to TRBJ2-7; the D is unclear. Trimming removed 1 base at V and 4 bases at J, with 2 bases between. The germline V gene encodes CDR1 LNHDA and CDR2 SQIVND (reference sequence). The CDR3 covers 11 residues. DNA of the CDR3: TGTGCCAGTAGTATAGGGTACGAGCAGTACTTC. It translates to CASSIGYEQYF.

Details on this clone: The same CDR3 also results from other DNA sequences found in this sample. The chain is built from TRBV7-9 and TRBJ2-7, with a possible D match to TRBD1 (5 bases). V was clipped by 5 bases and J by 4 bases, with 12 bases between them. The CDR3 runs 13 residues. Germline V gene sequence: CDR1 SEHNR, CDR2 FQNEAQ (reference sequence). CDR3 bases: TGTGCCAGCAGCAATAGGGGCTCGTACGAGCAGTACTTC. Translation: CASSNRGSYEQYF.

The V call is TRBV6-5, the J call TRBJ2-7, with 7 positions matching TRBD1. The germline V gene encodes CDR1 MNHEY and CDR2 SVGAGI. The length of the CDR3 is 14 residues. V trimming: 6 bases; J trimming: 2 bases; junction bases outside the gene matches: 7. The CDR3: CASRLQGTPYEQYF. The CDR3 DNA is TGTGCCAGCAGACTACAGGGGACCCCCTACGAGCAGTACTTC.

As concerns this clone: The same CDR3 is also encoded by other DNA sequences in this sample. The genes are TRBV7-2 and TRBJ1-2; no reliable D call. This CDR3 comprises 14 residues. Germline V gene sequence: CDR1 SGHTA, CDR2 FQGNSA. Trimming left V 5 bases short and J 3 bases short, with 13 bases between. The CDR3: CASSGSGGDYGYTF. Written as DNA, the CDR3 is TGTGCCAGCAGCGGTTCCGGTGGGGACTATGGCTACACCTTC.

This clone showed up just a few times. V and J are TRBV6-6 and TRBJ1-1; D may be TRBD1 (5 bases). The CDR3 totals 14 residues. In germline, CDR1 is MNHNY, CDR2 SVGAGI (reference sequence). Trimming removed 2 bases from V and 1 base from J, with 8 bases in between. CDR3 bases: TGTGCCAGCAGTTACGGGACGTCGAACACTGAAGCTTTCTTT. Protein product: CASSYGTSNTEAFF.

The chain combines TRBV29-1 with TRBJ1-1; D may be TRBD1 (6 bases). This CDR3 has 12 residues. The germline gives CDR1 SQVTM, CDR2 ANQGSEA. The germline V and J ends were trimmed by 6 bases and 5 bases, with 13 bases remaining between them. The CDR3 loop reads CSVRQVRTEAFF. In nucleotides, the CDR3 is TGCAGCGTCCGACAGGTTAGAACTGAAGCTTTCTTT.

The CDR3 sequence is CASSYRGREQYF. The CDR3 DNA reads as TGTGCCAGCAGTTACAGGGGGCGCGAGCAGTACTTC. The V and J genes are TRBV6-5 and TRBJ2-7; 7 bases agree with TRBD1. This CDR3 has 12 residues. V was clipped by 2 bases and J by 6 bases; unmatched bases: 1. From germline, CDR1 is MNHEY and CDR2 SVGAGI.

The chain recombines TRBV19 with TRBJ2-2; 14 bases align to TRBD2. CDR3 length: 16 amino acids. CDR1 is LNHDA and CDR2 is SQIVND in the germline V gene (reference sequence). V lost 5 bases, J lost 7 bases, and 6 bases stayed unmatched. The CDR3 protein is CASSLGTSGGYGELFF. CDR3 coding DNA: TGTGCCAGTAGTCTCGGGACTAGCGGGGGTTACGGGGAGCTGTTTTTT.

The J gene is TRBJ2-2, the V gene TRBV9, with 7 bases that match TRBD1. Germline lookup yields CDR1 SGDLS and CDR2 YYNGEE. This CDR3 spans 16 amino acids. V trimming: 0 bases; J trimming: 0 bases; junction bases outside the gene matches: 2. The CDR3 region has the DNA TGTGCCAGCAGCGTAGGACAGGGCGCGAACACCGGGGAGCTGTTTTTT. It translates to CASSVGQGANTGELFF.

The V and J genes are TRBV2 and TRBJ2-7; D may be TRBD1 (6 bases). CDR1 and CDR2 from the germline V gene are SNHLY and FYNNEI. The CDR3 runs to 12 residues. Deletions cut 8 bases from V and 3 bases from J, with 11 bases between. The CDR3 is CASRRDIYEQYF. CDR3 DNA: TGTGCCAGCCGACGGGACATCTACGAGCAGTACTTC. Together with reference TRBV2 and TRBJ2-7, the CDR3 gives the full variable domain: EPEVTQTPSHQVTQMGQEVILRCVPISNHLYFYWYRQILGQKVEFLVSFYNNEISEKSEIFDDQFSVERPDGSNFTLKIRSTKLEDSAMYFCASRRDIYEQYFGPGTRLTVT.